The clone carrying this T cell receptor (beta chain) occurred many times. Read coverage stops 3 residues before the CDR3 terminus; the germline J gene supplies the remainder. This entry belongs to a study of T cell clonality in common variable immunodeficiency. CDR3 size: 18 residues. The V gene end was trimmed by 3 bases and the J gene end by 0 bases; junction bases not matched to a gene: 12. Per germline, CDR1 SGHVS and CDR2 FNYEAQ. Generated by immunoSEQ multiplex PCR, the TCRdb table keeps only in-frame clones and is missing some. The sample shows tens of thousands of clones, none of them appearing just once.

The sequencing input was peripheral blood mononuclear cells. The chain employs TRBV7-6 and TRBJ2-3; 7 bases are a match to TRBD2. This TCR came from a person aged 18 to 75 in good health. The DNA read from the CDR3 is TGTGCCAGCAGCTTCTTTACGGGACTACCGACTAGCACAGATACG. Translating it yields CASSFFTGLPTSTDT. The CDR3 reads in full as CASSFFTGLPTSTDTQYF.